The 18 T cell receptor beta chains in this list originate from one sample, sequenced in a study of blood T cell repertoires in COVID-19. Libraries were prepared by immunoSEQ multiplex PCR; TCRdb keeps only in-frame clonotypes and omits some of them. The data contain under 45,000 clones, around 82% of them singletons. The material sequenced was peripheral blood. Receptors originate from a woman of 80 years or more with active or convalescent COVID-19.

This clone was seen only a few times. This rearrangement joins TRBV3-1 (or the pseudogene TRBV3-2) to TRBJ2-1; 7 positions match TRBD2. V lost 1 base, J lost 4 bases, and 7 bases stayed unmatched. Germline V gene sequence: CDR1 LGHDT, CDR2 YNNKEL (reference sequence). The length of the CDR3 is 16 residues. The CDR3 spells CASSQGFLAEYNEQFF. The CDR3 coding sequence is TGTGCCAGCAGCCAAGGCTTTCTAGCGGAATACAATGAGCAGTTCTTC.

This chain joins TRBV2 and TRBJ2-1; TRBD2 matches at 7 bases. The germline V gene has CDR1 SNHLY and CDR2 FYNNEI. The CDR3 sequence is 13 residues long. Trimming cost V 8 bases and J 3 bases; bases outside gene matches: 4. CDR3 coding DNA: TGTGCCAGCTCCAGCGGGGACTACAATGAGCAGTTCTTC. This sequence encodes CASSSGDYNEQFF.

The chain couples TRBV7-8 to TRBJ2-1; 7 positions match TRBD1. In germline, CDR1 is SGHVS, CDR2 FQNEAQ. V shed 5 bases, J shed 7 bases, and the junction held 11 bases outside the gene matches. This CDR3 region has 15 residues. The CDR3 loop reads CASSPGTAKRNEQFF. CDR3 DNA: TGTGCCAGCAGCCCCGGGACAGCTAAAAGGAATGAGCAGTTCTTC.

This clone was recorded only once. The rearrangement joins TRBV7-2 to TRBJ2-7, with 8 bases lining up with TRBD1. Germline CDR1 is SGHTA and CDR2 is FQGNSA. Trimming removed 3 bases from V and 1 base from J; junction bases left unmatched: 2. The CDR3 sequence is 14 residues long. The CDR3 loop is CASSFGQGSYEQYF. The DNA for the CDR3 is TGTGCCAGCAGCTTTGGACAGGGTTCCTACGAGCAGTACTTC. The full variable domain, in which reference TRBV7-2 and TRBJ2-7 provide the parts outside the CDR3, is GAGVSQSPSNKVTEKGKDVELRCDPISGHTALYWYRQSLGQGLEFLIYFQGNSAPDKSGLPSDRFSAERTGGSVSTLTIQRTQQEDSAVYLCASSFGQGSYEQYFGPGTRLTVT.

The chain has TRBV29-1 and TRBJ2-7; 9 bases agree with TRBD2. The CDR3 totals 14 residues. The trim removed 2 bases at V and 0 bases at J, leaving 2 bases unmatched. Looked up from germline, CDR1 is SQVTM and CDR2 is ANQGSEA. In nucleotides, the CDR3 is TGCAGCGTTGAAAGGCGGGAGGGCTCCTACGAGCAGTACTTC. Its protein is CSVERREGSYEQYF.

The table lists this clone with a few counts. The chain recombines TRBV11-2 with TRBJ1-1; 9 bases fit TRBD1. The germline V gene has CDR1 SGHAT and CDR2 FQNNGV. This CDR3 is 14 amino acids long. The trim removed 4 bases at V and 5 bases at J, leaving 5 bases unmatched. CDR3 bases: TGTGCCAGCAGCTCCGTACAGGGGGCTACTGAAGCTTTCTTT. Protein sequence: CASSSVQGATEAFF.

This chain connects TRBV4-1 to TRBJ2-3, with D perhaps matching TRBD2 (6 bases). V was trimmed by 2 bases and J by 7 bases, leaving 19 bases between them. There are 16 residues in the CDR3. The germline V gene encodes CDR1 MGHRA and CDR2 YSYEKL. The CDR3 loop reads CASSQPGGTRRNTQYF. The CDR3 DNA reads TGCGCCAGCAGCCAACCGGGCGGGACTCGCCGAAATACGCAGTATTTT.

The CDR3 DNA sequence: TGTGCCAGCAGCCCCTCGGGGACAGGGAATGAAAAACTGTTTTTT. This gives the protein CASSPSGTGNEKLFF. The chain carries TRBV9 and TRBJ1-4; 9 bases map to TRBD1. The CDR3 is made up of 15 amino acids. V lost 4 bases to trimming and J lost 5 bases; unmatched junction nucleotides: 6. Germline-derived CDR1 and CDR2 are SGDLS and YYNGEE.

The V call is TRBV5-1, the J call TRBJ2-6; 9 bases match TRBD1. The germline CDR1 and CDR2 sequences are SGHRS and YFSETQ. The CDR3 sequence is 19 residues long. V lost 1 base, J lost 4 bases, and 12 bases stayed unmatched. In nucleotides, the CDR3 is TGCGCCAGCAGCTTGACCGGGACAGGGTTACTACGAGGGGCCAACGTCCTGACTTTC. Translated, it gives CASSLTGTGLLRGANVLTF.

The chain combines TRBV19 with TRBJ1-1; 7 bases agree with TRBD1. V was pared by 7 bases and J by 0 bases, with 14 bases of the junction left unmatched. The germline CDR1 and CDR2 sequences are LNHDA and SQIVND (reference sequence). The CDR3 is made up of 17 amino acids. The CDR3 DNA follows: TGTGCCAGTACCATCCAGGGGAGACAGGGCCTGAACACTGAAGCTTTCTTT. Its protein product is CASTIQGRQGLNTEAFF.

The chain links TRBV19 to TRBJ2-2, with 16 bases aligning to TRBD2. V was clipped by 8 bases and J by 6 bases; unmatched bases: 9. This CDR3 has 17 amino acids. Germline V gene data show CDR1 as LNHDA and CDR2 as SQIVND (reference sequence). DNA for the CDR3: TGTGCCAGTGGCGGGACTAGCGGGAGGGCCGGTGCCGGGGAGCTGTTTTTT. Translating gives CASGGTSGRAGAGELFF. The variable domain in full, completed from reference TRBV19 and TRBJ2-2, reads DGGITQSPKYLFRKEGQNVTLSCEQNLNHDAMYWYRQDPGQGLRLIYYSQIVNDFQKGDIAEGYSVSREKKESFPLTVTSAQKNPTAFYLCASGGTSGRAGAGELFFGEGSRLTVL.

The chain carries TRBV4-1 and TRBJ2-2; 7 bases fit TRBD2. J gave up 7 bases and V 7 bases, and 24 bases lay outside the gene matches. This CDR3 is 19 amino acids long. CDR1 MGHRA and CDR2 YSYEKL come from the germline V gene. The CDR3: CASNRPSSGVPLGNGELFF. In nucleotides, the CDR3 is TGCGCCAGCAACCGACCATCTAGCGGCGTGCCGCTGGGGAACGGGGAGCTGTTTTTT.

The rearrangement joins TRBV28 to TRBJ1-5, with D tentatively TRBD1 (5 bases). CDR3 length: 16 amino acids. CDR1 MDHEN and CDR2 SYDVKM come from the germline V gene. The V gene lost 6 bases and the J gene lost 6 bases, with 21 bases spanning the gap. The CDR3 here is CASSPPQVSRGQPQHF. In nucleotides, the CDR3 is TGTGCCAGCAGCCCCCCACAGGTTTCTAGGGGTCAGCCCCAGCATTTT. Combining the CDR3 with reference TRBV28 and TRBJ1-5 gives the whole variable domain DVKVTQSSRYLVKRTGEKVFLECVQDMDHENMFWYRQDPGLGLRLIYFSYDVKMKEKGDIPEGYSVSREKKERFSLILESASTNQTSMYLCASSPPQVSRGQPQHFGDGTRLSIL.

The chain is built from TRBV5-1 and TRBJ2-7, with 9 bases identical to TRBD2. The CDR3 extends over 15 amino acids. CDR1 is SGHRS and CDR2 is YFSETQ in the germline V gene. The junction had 3 bases not matched to a gene; V was cut back by 0 bases and J by 2 bases. Written as DNA, the CDR3 is TGCGCCAGCAGCTTGGAAGCGGGAGGCGCCTACGAGCAGTACTTC. Amino acid sequence: CASSLEAGGAYEQYF.

The J gene is TRBJ2-5, the V gene TRBV28, with D perhaps matching TRBD2 (5 bases). The germline V gene has CDR1 MDHEN and CDR2 SYDVKM. Trimming stripped 2 bases from V and 5 bases from J, with 21 bases between. The CDR3 runs 17 residues. DNA of the CDR3: TGTGCCAGCAGTTTAGTTATCGGACGGGGAAGGCAGGAGACCCAGTACTTC. Its translation: CASSLVIGRGRQETQYF. The full variable domain, in which reference TRBV28 and TRBJ2-5 provide the parts outside the CDR3, is DVKVTQSSRYLVKRTGEKVFLECVQDMDHENMFWYRQDPGLGLRLIYFSYDVKMKEKGDIPEGYSVSREKKERFSLILESASTNQTSMYLCASSLVIGRGRQETQYFGPGTRLLVL.

The chain combines TRBV11-2 with TRBJ2-1; 11 bases line up with TRBD2. Trimming removed 1 base from V and 5 bases from J; junction bases left unmatched: 7. Germline values: CDR1 SGHAT, CDR2 FQNNGV. CDR3 length: 17 residues. CDR3 bases: TGTGCCAGCAGCTTAGGGGTTCTAGCGGGAGGTAACAATGAGCAGTTCTTC. It codes for CASSLGVLAGGNNEQFF. The full variable domain, rest sourced from reference TRBV11-2 and TRBJ2-1, is EAGVAQSPRYKIIEKRQSVAFWCNPISGHATLYWYQQILGQGPKLLIQFQNNGVVDDSQLPKDRFSAERLKGVDSTLKIQPAKLEDSAVYLCASSLGVLAGGNNEQFFGPGTRLTVL.

The chain has TRBV6-5 and TRBJ1-5; D is ambiguous. V shed 5 bases and J shed 5 bases, with 13 bases lying between them. CDR1 and CDR2 (germline): MNHEY, SVGAGI. This CDR3 spans 14 amino acids. In nucleotides, the CDR3 is TGTGCCAGCAGTCCTGTGGCCCAGGATCAGCCCCAGCATTTT. It specifies CASSPVAQDQPQHF.

This clone was seen a few times. Germline is not matched at one junction end, which may reflect a read error. The rearrangement links TRBV6-2 or TRBV6-3 to TRBJ2-7; tentatively, D is TRBD2 (5 bases). The CDR3 contains 12 residues. In germline, CDR1 is MNHEY, CDR2 SVGEGT. The CDR3 loop is CASSYHGKPDYF. The CDR3 nucleotides read TGTGCCAGCAGTTACCACGGCAAGCCCGACTATTTC.